Following are 15 T cell receptor beta chains from one sample sequenced in a study of vaccination and CD4 T cells after COVID-19. Cultured CD4+ T-cell DNA underwent Oncomine TCR Beta short-read sequencing. Researchers extracted genomic DNA from CD4+ T cells that had been cultured. TCRdb re-called the PCR reads with MiXCR, one entry per CDR3 protein. The sample lists about 11,000 distinct CDR3 sequences; almost 40% were seen once. Antigens for these TCRs are unknown. Treatment here: approximately 11-day PBMC culture with coronavirus spike peptide pools or control peptides (ViraFEST assay). Gathering of the CD4+ T cells, from the unexposed donor, took place before the COVID-19 pandemic (2011-2018). Sequencing used CD4+ T cells from blood, cultured in vitro. These receptors were collected from a human donor in good health.

This chain connects TRBV28 to TRBJ1-2; a possible D gene is TRBD1 (6 bases). Germline values: CDR1 MDHEN, CDR2 SYDVKM. With 5 bases removed from V and 4 bases from J, the gap between germline ends came to 11 bases. This CDR3 region has 13 residues. The CDR3, as DNA: TGTGCCAGCAGTCTGGGACACCTCTATGGCTACACCTTC. Translated, it gives CASSLGHLYGYTF.

The V call is TRBV5-4, the J call TRBJ1-2; weak D call: TRBD1 (5 bases). The CDR3 has 14 residues. Between the trimmed V and J ends, which lost 2 bases and 4 bases, there was a span of 12 bases. Germline values: CDR1 SGHNT, CDR2 YYREEE (reference sequence). The CDR3, as DNA: TGTGCCAGCAGCTTCTACGACAGAGCCTATGGCTACACCTTC. Its translation: CASSFYDRAYGYTF.

This chain links TRBV30 with TRBJ1-5; D possibly corresponds to TRBD1 (5 bases). V was pared by 3 bases and J by 2 bases, with 14 bases between. The V gene's germline CDR1 is GTSNPN and CDR2 SVGIG (reference sequence). This CDR3 has 15 amino acids. Here the CDR3 DNA reads TGTGCCTGGAGCGGGGCCAACCCAGGCAATCAGCCCCAGCATTTT. Protein product: CAWSGANPGNQPQHF.

The chain is built from TRBV20-1 and TRBJ1-6; D is unclear. Per germline, CDR1 DFQATT and CDR2 SNEGSKA (reference sequence). The V gene lost 6 bases and the J gene lost 1 base, with 10 bases spanning the gap. The CDR3 spans 14 residues. The CDR3 region is CSALGESYNSPLHF. The CDR3 DNA reads TGCAGTGCCCTAGGAGAGTCCTATAATTCACCCCTCCACTTT.

This chain connects TRBV4-2 to TRBJ2-7, with D perhaps TRBD2 (7 bases). The ends were cut back, 3 bases at V and 2 bases at J, with 20 bases in the middle. Germline CDR1 reads LGHNA; CDR2 reads YNFKEQ. CDR3 length equals 17 residues. In DNA, the CDR3 is TGTGCCAGCAGCCATCAAGGGGGGGGAGGTCTCACCTACGAGCAGTACTTC. Its translation: CASSHQGGGGLTYEQYF.

This clonotype was seen only a few times. The genes are TRBV2 and TRBJ2-7, with D tentatively TRBD2 (6 bases). The CDR3 extends over 14 amino acids. Deletions cut 7 bases from V and 6 bases from J, with 19 bases between. Germline-derived CDR1 and CDR2 are SNHLY and FYNNEI. The CDR3 DNA reads as TGTGCCAGCATTCCGGGGGTAGCAGCGGGCGAGCAGTACTTC. Its translation is CASIPGVAAGEQYF.

The table lists this clonotype with a few counts. The chain recombines TRBV6-2 or TRBV6-3 with TRBJ2-5; no clear D. Per the germline V gene, CDR1 is MNHEY and CDR2 is SVGEGT. Trimming stripped 6 bases from V and 5 bases from J, with 13 bases between. This CDR3 comprises 13 residues. DNA for the CDR3: TGTGCCAGCAGGGCCCCAGGCCGGGAGACCCAGTACTTC. It codes for CASRAPGRETQYF.

This clonotype was detected only a few times. The V gene is TRBV6-5, the J gene TRBJ1-1; 9 nucleotides align to TRBD1. V trimming: 2 bases; J trimming: 0 bases; junction bases outside the gene matches: 7. The CDR3 totals 17 residues. Germline CDR1 is MNHEY and CDR2 is SVGAGI. The CDR3 reads CASSYQDRGHMNTEAFF. The CDR3 region has the DNA TGTGCCAGCAGTTACCAGGACAGGGGCCACATGAACACTGAAGCTTTCTTT.

J is TRBJ2-1 and V is TRBV20-1; the D gene could be TRBD1 or TRBD2 (5 bases each). The CDR3 covers 15 residues. The V end lost 6 bases, the J end lost 5 bases, and 20 bases lay between the germline ends. Germline V lookup: CDR1 DFQATT, CDR2 SNEGSKA (reference sequence). The CDR3 here is CSAPWPLGAHNEQFF. CDR3 sequence (DNA): TGCAGTGCGCCCTGGCCCCTCGGGGCTCACAATGAGCAGTTCTTC.

V usage is TRBV18 and J usage is TRBJ1-5; TRBD1 matches at 8 bases. Trimming cost V 4 bases and J 6 bases; bases outside gene matches: 5. CDR3 length: 14 residues. Per the germline V gene, CDR1 is KGHSH and CDR2 is LQKENI. The CDR3 is CASSRQTGGQPQHF. The CDR3 DNA follows: TGTGCCAGCTCACGACAAACAGGGGGTCAGCCCCAGCATTTT. The complete variable domain, with remaining parts taken from reference TRBV18 and TRBJ1-5, reads NAGVMQNPRHLVRRRGQEARLRCSPMKGHSHVYWYRQLPEEGLKFMVYLQKENIIDESGMPKERFSAEFPKEGPSILRIQQVVRGDSAAYFCASSRQTGGQPQHFGDGTRLSIL.

The chain combines TRBV10-3 with TRBJ2-1; no firm D call. Looked up from germline, CDR1 is ENHRY and CDR2 is SYGVKD. The length of the CDR3 is 12 residues. Trimming left V 8 bases short and J 8 bases short, with 13 bases between. CDR3 loop: CAIWGTRDEQFF. In DNA form, the CDR3 reads TGTGCCATCTGGGGAACGCGAGATGAGCAGTTCTTC.

This sequence joins TRBV6-4 and TRBJ2-1; maybe TRBD2 (6 bases). The CDR3 covers 15 residues. Trimming left V 0 bases short and J 0 bases short, with 6 bases between. The germline CDR1 and CDR2 sequences are MRHNA and SNTAGT. CDR3 loop: CASSDSSGSYNEQFF. The DNA for the CDR3 is TGTGCCAGCAGTGACTCTAGCGGCTCCTACAATGAGCAGTTCTTC.

The rearrangement uses TRBV5-1 and TRBJ2-2; TRBD1 agrees at 7 bases. Trimming cost V 4 bases and J 1 base; bases outside gene matches: 7. CDR1 and CDR2 from the germline V gene are SGHRS and YFSETQ. The CDR3 spans 16 residues. CDR3 amino acids: CASSPNGQENTGELFF. The CDR3 region has the DNA TGCGCCAGCAGCCCAAATGGACAGGAGAACACCGGGGAGCTGTTTTTT.

This rearrangement joins TRBV11-2 to TRBJ2-1; D is unclear. From germline, CDR1 is SGHAT and CDR2 FQNNGV. This CDR3 is built from 12 residues. The V gene lost 4 bases and the J gene lost 10 bases, with 11 bases spanning the gap. The CDR3 DNA reads as TGTGCCAGCAGCTCCTTCTCTGGGGAGCAGTTCTTC. Its protein product is CASSSFSGEQFF.

The rearrangement uses TRBV6-1 and TRBJ2-2; unclear D gene. Trimming removed 7 bases at V and 0 bases at J, with 9 bases between. The CDR3 contains 14 residues. Germline V CDR1 and CDR2: MNHNS, SASEGT. The CDR3 reads CASTAKSNTGELFF. DNA of the CDR3: TGTGCCAGCACTGCGAAGTCGAACACCGGGGAGCTGTTTTTT.